These T cell receptor beta chains were read from a single sample in a study of cytomegalovirus exposure and HLA in healthy donors. TCRdb's table, derived via immunoSEQ multiplex PCR, lists solely in-frame clones and lacks some. Of 110,000 to 150,000 clones in the sample, about 72% were seen once. The sample taken for sequencing was PBMCs. These receptors came from a man aged 40-55 years in good health and CMV-seronegative. Each CDR3 is given with its conserved first and last residue. Fields, in order: D gene, V gene, clone size, J gene, CDR3 protein, CDR3 DNA. The D gene is left open where the match is weak. Size is omitted from some rows. Given values are once, few, many or a class for expanded clones.

TRBD1,TRBV6-5,.,TRBJ2-7,CASSRQGYEQYF,TGTGCCAGCAGTAGACAGGGCTACGAGCAGTACTTC
TRBD1,TRBV5-1,.,TRBJ1-2,CASSLEGASGYTF,TGCGCCAGCAGCTTGGAGGGGGCGTCTGGCTACACCTTC
.,TRBV7-9,few,TRBJ1-4,CASSLSQVNEKLFF,TGTGCCAGCAGCTTGAGTCAGGTTAATGAAAAACTGTTTTTT
.,TRBV7-9,.,TRBJ2-7,CASSTLRLRGSYEQYF,TGTGCCAGCAGCACCCTACGGTTGCGGGGCTCCTACGAGCAGTACTTC
TRBD1,TRBV30,few,TRBJ1-2,CAWSGHDREYGYPF,TGTGCCTGGAGTGGCCATGACAGGGAGTATGGCTACCCCTTC
TRBD1,TRBV6-1,once,TRBJ1-2,CASSVEDRVSEGYTF,TGTGCCAGCAGCGTAGAGGACAGGGTTTCAGAGGGCTACACCTTC
.,TRBV19,.,TRBJ1-5,CASSIMGGPLGNQPQHF,TGTGCCAGTAGTATTATGGGAGGGCCCTTGGGCAATCAGCCCCAGCATTTT
.,TRBV6-5,.,TRBJ2-7,CASSYSRSYEQYF,TGTGCCAGCAGTTACTCGAGAAGCTACGAGCAGTACTTC
TRBD1,TRBV28,.,TRBJ2-7,CASSDWDRGDHEQYF,TGTGCCAGCAGTGATTGGGACAGGGGAGACCACGAGCAGTACTTC
.,TRBV7-7,.,TRBJ2-7,CASSLGVRGSYEQYF,TGTGCCAGCAGCTTAGGGGTCAGGGGAAGCTACGAGCAGTACTTC
.,TRBV11-2,.,TRBJ2-7,CASSLRRNSYEQYF,TGTGCCAGCAGCTTGAGGAGGAACTCCTACGAGCAGTACTTC
.,TRBV28,few,TRBJ2-7,CASSFTRRRYSYEQYF,TGTGCCAGCAGTTTCACGCGGCGGCGTTACTCCTACGAGCAGTACTTC
TRBD1,TRBV29-1,.,TRBJ1-2,CSVERDRVYGYTF,TGCAGCGTTGAAAGGGACAGGGTTTATGGCTACACCTTC
TRBD1,TRBV19,.,TRBJ1-6,CASSGQGLPVGSPLHF,TGTGCCAGTAGTGGACAGGGATTGCCCGTCGGTTCACCCCTCCACTTT
.,TRBV5-6,.,TRBJ1-2,CASSPVGGGAVYGYTF,TGTGCCAGCAGCCCGGTCGGGGGGGGCGCCGTCTATGGCTACACCTTC
.,TRBV2,few,TRBJ2-5,CASSSATSRKETQYF,TGTGCCAGCAGTAGCGCAACTAGCCGTAAAGAGACCCAGTACTTC
.,TRBV19,.,TRBJ1-1,CASSLSGGLDTEAFF,TGTGCCAGTAGCCTATCGGGGGGCCTGGACACTGAAGCTTTCTTT
TRBD1,TRBV5-6,.,TRBJ2-5,CASRDSDFPGTQYF,TGTGCCAGCCGGGACAGCGACTTCCCCGGGACCCAGTACTTC
.,TRBV29-1,once,TRBJ1-2,CSVTGQHYGYTF,TGCAGCGTGACCGGACAGCACTATGGCTACACCTTC
.,TRBV11-2,few,TRBJ1-6,CASSFTGYNSPLHF,TGTGCCAGCAGCTTTACAGGGTATAATTCACCCCTCCACTTT
.,TRBV4-1,once,TRBJ1-1,CASSPPRGGRRAFF,TGCGCCAGCAGCCCCCCGAGGGGGGGAAGAAGAGCTTTCTTT
.,TRBV7-9,.,TRBJ1-1,CASTHGGGRDTEAFF,TGTGCCAGCACCCACGGGGGGGGGCGAGACACTGAAGCTTTCTTT
.,TRBV2,.,TRBJ2-2,CASSVHRLSAGELFF,TGTGCCAGCAGTGTCCACAGGTTATCGGCCGGGGAGCTGTTTTTT
TRBD1,TRBV4-1,.,TRBJ1-1,CASSQLNRGRNTEAFF,TGCGCCAGCAGCCAACTAAACAGGGGGCGGAACACTGAAGCTTTCTTT
TRBD2,TRBV10-3,.,TRBJ2-7,CAISEPGLAGEQYF,TGTGCCATCAGTGAGCCGGGACTAGCCGGCGAGCAGTACTTC
.,TRBV2,.,TRBJ1-2,CASSELPGYGYTF,TGTGCCAGCAGTGAACTACCAGGGTATGGCTACACCTTC
TRBD1,TRBV6-5,few,TRBJ2-7,CASSYSRGGEYEQYF,TGTGCCAGCAGTTACTCGAGAGGGGGCGAATACGAGCAGTACTTC
.,TRBV7-9,.,TRBJ1-6,CASSLELSSYNSPLHF,TGTGCCAGCAGCTTAGAGCTGAGCTCCTATAATTCACCCCTCCACTTT
TRBD1,TRBV5-1,.,TRBJ1-3,CASSQTGLGNTIYF,TGCGCCAGCAGCCAGACAGGGCTTGGAAACACCATATATTTT
TRBD2,TRBV5-1,.,TRBJ2-1,CASSPTTSGTYNEQFF,TGCGCCAGCAGCCCCACGACTAGCGGGACGTACAATGAGCAGTTCTTC
.,TRBV7-2,.,TRBJ1-1,CASSLEVYFGTWGSTEAFF,TGTGCCAGCAGCTTAGAAGTTTATTTTGGGACATGGGGTAGCACTGAAGCTTTCTTT
.,TRBV5-8,once,TRBJ1-5,CASSLGQGNQPQNF,TGTGCCAGCAGCTTGGGGCAGGGCAATCAGCCCCAGAATTTT
TRBD1,TRBV5-4,.,TRBJ1-6,CASSLNRGNSPLHF,TGTGCCAGCAGCTTAAACAGGGGCAATTCACCCCTCCACTTT
.,TRBV4-1,once,TRBJ1-1,CASSQGQGGTEAFF,TGCGCCAGCAGCCAAGGTCAGGGAGGAACTGAAGCTTTCTTT
TRBD1,TRBV27,.,TRBJ1-6,CASSQGVPYNSPLNF,TGTGCCAGCAGTCAGGGGGTACCCTATAATTCACCCCTCAACTTT
.,TRBV5-1,.,TRBJ1-6,CASSRTQGNNSPLHF,TGCGCCAGCAGTCGCACTCAGGGGAATAATTCACCCCTCCACTTT
.,TRBV29-1,.,TRBJ1-2,CSVATANYGYTF,TGCAGCGTTGCAACAGCTAACTATGGCTACACCTTC
.,TRBV19,.,TRBJ1-2,CASSITGRDGYTF,TGTGCCAGTAGTATTACAGGGAGGGATGGCTACACCTTC
.,TRBV28,.,TRBJ1-2,CASSPFGQSAYGYTF,TGTGCCAGCAGTCCTTTCGGACAGTCAGCCTATGGCTACACCTTC
.,TRBV6-5,.,TRBJ1-6,CASTEGDSYNSPLHF,TGTGCCAGCACCGAAGGGGACTCCTATAATTCACCCCTCCACTTT
.,TRBV2,.,TRBJ1-6,CASSEYNINSPLHF,TGTGCCAGCAGTGAATATAATATCAATTCACCCCTCCACTTT
.,TRBV27,few,TRBJ1-5,CASRKVLGDGNQPQHF,TGTGCCAGCAGAAAGGTTCTAGGTGATGGCAATCAGCCCCAGCATTTT
TRBD1,TRBV6-1,.,TRBJ1-5,CASSGPGTGNQPQHF,TGTGCCAGCAGTGGACCCGGGACAGGCAATCAGCCCCAGCATTTT
.,TRBV4-3,.,TRBJ2-3,CASSQGSSPSTDTQYF,TGCGCCAGCAGCCAAGGTAGTAGTCCTAGCACAGATACGCAGTATTTT
.,TRBV21-1,.,TRBJ1-1,CASSKEFKGTGMAEAFF,TGTGCCAGCAGCAAAGAATTTAAAGGTACAGGGATGGCTGAAGCTTTCTTT
.,TRBV5-6,.,TRBJ2-1,CASSLTSRYNEQFF,TGTGCCAGCAGCTTGACTAGCAGGTACAATGAGCAGTTCTTC